The 12 T cell receptor beta chains given below trace back to one sample, sequenced in a study of cytotoxic CD8 clonotypes in ibrutinib-treated CLL. Repertoires were generated with immunoSEQ multiplex PCR, while TCRdb's copy carries only in-frame clones and drops some. The data hold fewer than 200,000 clones, with roughly 80% observed a single time. The starting material was PBMCs, obtained after 24 months of ibrutinib treatment. The receptors originated from a human donor with chronic lymphocytic leukemia.

The chain links TRBV7-3 to TRBJ1-3, with D maybe TRBD1 (5 bases). V was cut by 8 bases and J by 0 bases, with 11 bases left in between. This CDR3 comprises 14 residues. Looked up from germline, CDR1 is SGHTA and CDR2 is FQGTGA. This CDR3 reads CASGEGSSGNTIYF. CDR3 in DNA: TGTGCCAGCGGAGAGGGGAGCTCTGGAAACACCATATATTTT.

The sample holds one count of this clone. V is TRBV19 and J is TRBJ1-5; TRBD1 aligns across 9 bases. This CDR3 has 14 amino acids. Germline V gene sequence: CDR1 LNHDA, CDR2 SQIVND (reference sequence). J was trimmed by 6 bases and V by 4 bases; bases with no gene match: 4. The DNA of the CDR3 is TGTGCCAGTAGTAGGGGACAGGGACCTCAGCCCCAGCATTTT. Amino acids: CASSRGQGPQPQHF.

V gene TRBV7-8 combines with J gene TRBJ1-5; weak D call: TRBD1 (6 bases). This CDR3 is built from 15 residues. Trimming left V 0 bases short and J 6 bases short, with 12 bases between. CDR1 SGHVS and CDR2 FQNEAQ come from the germline V gene. CDR3 coding DNA: TGTGCCAGCAGCTTAGCGCCGGGGGGCGGTCAGCCCCAGCATTTT. Translated: CASSLAPGGGQPQHF.

V usage is TRBV4-1 and J usage is TRBJ2-7, with D possibly matching TRBD1 (6 bases). Per germline, CDR1 MGHRA and CDR2 YSYEKL. The length of the CDR3 is 13 residues. Trimming cost V 5 bases and J 5 bases, with 13 bases left between them. The CDR3, as DNA: TGCGCCAGCAGCGTACAGGGTACCCACGAGCAGTACTTC. Translation: CASSVQGTHEQYF.

The rearrangement uses TRBV5-6 and TRBJ1-2, with D hard to call. The germline V and J ends were trimmed by 0 bases and 0 bases, with 9 bases remaining between them. Germline V CDR1 and CDR2: SGHDT, YYEEEE. This CDR3 spans 15 amino acids. The CDR3 DNA follows: TGTGCCAGCAGCTTGGCAGGATATACTAACTATGGCTACACCTTC. It specifies CASSLAGYTNYGYTF.

The V and J genes are TRBV6-1 and TRBJ2-7; D remains unclear. CDR1 and CDR2 (germline): MNHNS, SASEGT. The CDR3 has 14 amino acids. Trimming took 7 bases from V and 4 from J, leaving 17 bases between them. The CDR3 nucleotides read TGTGCCAGCACCAAGTTGAACCATGGGTACGAGCAGTACTTC. This codes for CASTKLNHGYEQYF.

The rearrangement links TRBV5-4 to TRBJ1-2; D unresolved. V lost 2 bases to trimming and J lost 0 bases, with 11 bases between them. The CDR3 is 15 residues long. CDR1 is SGHNT, CDR2 YYREEE, per germline (reference sequence). DNA of the CDR3: TGTGCCAGCAGCTTTGATCGAGGTACTAACTATGGCTACACCTTC. Its protein is CASSFDRGTNYGYTF.

The chain is built from TRBV6-1 and TRBJ1-4; 7 bases line up with TRBD1. The V gene's germline CDR1 is MNHNS and CDR2 SASEGT. CDR3 size: 13 residues. V lost 3 bases to trimming and J lost 8 bases; unmatched junction nucleotides: 3. The CDR3 DNA is TGTGCCAGCAGTGAGGTCAGGGGGGAAAAACTGTTTTTT. Amino acids: CASSEVRGEKLFF.

The chain carries TRBV7-9 and TRBJ2-1; the D gene is possibly TRBD1 (5 bases). Per germline, CDR1 SEHNR and CDR2 FQNEAQ (reference sequence). The CDR3 loop spans 12 amino acids. V gave up 10 bases and J gave up 10 bases, with 17 bases separating them. The CDR3 sequence is CATNYYRTEQFF. The CDR3 DNA follows: TGTGCCACGAATTACTACAGGACCGAGCAGTTCTTC.

V gene TRBV11-2 combines with J gene TRBJ1-1; maybe TRBD1 (5 bases). Trimming took 4 bases from V and 0 from J, leaving 12 bases between them. The germline gives CDR1 SGHAT, CDR2 FQNNGV. The CDR3 has 15 amino acids. The CDR3 loop is CASSYSTALNTEAFF. CDR3 nucleotide sequence: TGTGCCAGCAGCTATTCGACAGCCTTGAACACTGAAGCTTTCTTT.

J is TRBJ1-2 and V is TRBV28, with D tentatively TRBD1 (6 bases). V was cut by 2 bases and J by 6 bases, with 19 bases left in between. Germline V lookup: CDR1 MDHEN, CDR2 SYDVKM. CDR3 length: 16 amino acids. The CDR3 here is CASSLDGAGADNGYTF. CDR3 DNA: TGTGCCAGCAGTTTAGACGGAGCGGGGGCGGATAATGGCTACACCTTC.

The chain uses TRBV5-1 and TRBJ2-1; 13 bases agree with TRBD2. CDR1 is SGHRS and CDR2 is YFSETQ in the germline V gene. The CDR3 runs to 15 residues. After removal of 2 bases from V and 10 bases from J, the junction contained 6 bases not matched to a gene. CDR3 nucleotide sequence: TGCGCCAGCAGCTTCACTAGCGGGGGGGCCGGAGAGCAGTTCTTC. Amino acid sequence: CASSFTSGGAGEQFF.